This paragraph covers one TCR beta chain sequence. Profiling relied on immunoSEQ multiplex PCR, and the TCRdb table lists in-frame clones only, not all of them. The data show 200,000 to 250,000 clones, around 84% seen once. The data were taken from a study of blood T cell repertoires in COVID-19. Study-level information: Some COVID-19 samples were acute and others convalescent; all came from the United States, Italy and Spain.

V was clipped by 5 bases and J by 4 bases; unmatched bases: 8. Germline V gene sequence: CDR1 SGHTA, CDR2 FQGTGA. The CDR3 sequence is 16 residues long. The specimen sequenced was peripheral blood. This chain connects TRBV7-3 to TRBJ2-5, with 12 bases identical to TRBD2. This clonotype originated in a man aged 30-40 years with active or convalescent COVID-19. The CDR3 here is CASSLYGLAGTETQYF. The CDR3 nucleotides read TGTGCCAGCAGCCTATACGGACTAGCGGGAACAGAGACCCAGTACTTC.